This paragraph reports one T cell receptor beta chain. PCR amplification relied on 60 Vbeta primers (plus 13 Jbeta primers). Assay used: immunoSEQ multiplex PCR; TCRdb lists only in-frame clones, some missing. The sample includes about 99,000 clones, around 80% of them seen just once. The V and J ends lost 6 bases and 2 bases respectively, with 10 bases between them. CDR3 length: 13 residues. Germline CDR1 and CDR2: MNHEY and SMNVEV (reference sequence). The data were taken from a study of cytomegalovirus exposure and HLA in healthy donors. The sequence came from a woman between 18 and 29 years old in good health and CMV-seropositive. The rearrangement links TRBV27 to TRBJ2-5; D remains unclear. Sequenced material: PBMCs. The CDR3 coding sequence is TGTGCCAGCAGACCCTTAGAACAAGAGACCCAGTACTTC. It encodes CASRPLEQETQYF.